This T cell receptor beta chain was found in a study of identical twins. Study results and caveats: Conclusions relied on cross-sectional statistical analysis, not following the same donors.

TCRdb passed the 5' RACE reads through MiXCR, listing each CDR3 protein once. This sample has 700,000 to 950,000 distinct CDR3 sequences, with more than 9% found just once. Comment on this clonotype: Its matching antigen is unknown.

Germline V gives CDR1 SGHTA, CDR2 FQGNSA. This CDR3 contains 13 residues. The V and J ends lost 8 bases and 7 bases, in that order; junction bases with no gene match: 8. These data also formed part of another study, on yellow fever vaccine responses in identical twins.

The chain links TRBV7-2 to TRBJ2-3, with 8 nucleotides matching TRBD2. Sequenced sample: PBMCs. This receptor was identified in a woman under 30 in good health. The CDR3 DNA sequence: TGTGCCAGCCCGGGGGGGGGATTGAATACGCAGTATTTT. Translation: CASPGGGLNTQYF.